This TCR beta chain was obtained from a study of identical twins. Study-wide results and limits: Sequences that were out-of-frame, alpha and twin-shared displayed an excess of low generation probability. Findings depended on cross-sectional statistics rather than tracking the same donors.

A universal primer binding site was introduced by template switching. The final cDNA contained unique molecular identifiers. TCRdb independently ran MiXCR on the 5' RACE reads; one entry per CDR3 protein. The sample consists of hundreds of thousands of distinct CDR3 sequences, less than 9% of them appearing once. Notes on this clonotype: Its specificity is unknown.

V was clipped by 4 bases and J by 0 bases, with 14 bases between them. From germline, CDR1 is DFQATT and CDR2 SNEGSKA (reference sequence). The CDR3 sequence is 15 residues long. This same sample was also part of a study on yellow fever vaccine responses in identical twins.

Sequenced sample: PBMCs. V gene TRBV20-1 combines with J gene TRBJ2-3, with D uncertain. The source of this sequence is a woman between 18 and 30 years old in good health. Here the CDR3 DNA reads TGCAGTGCTATCCTCCGGCCTGCTAGCACAGATACGCAGTATTTT. It translates to CSAILRPASTDTQYF.